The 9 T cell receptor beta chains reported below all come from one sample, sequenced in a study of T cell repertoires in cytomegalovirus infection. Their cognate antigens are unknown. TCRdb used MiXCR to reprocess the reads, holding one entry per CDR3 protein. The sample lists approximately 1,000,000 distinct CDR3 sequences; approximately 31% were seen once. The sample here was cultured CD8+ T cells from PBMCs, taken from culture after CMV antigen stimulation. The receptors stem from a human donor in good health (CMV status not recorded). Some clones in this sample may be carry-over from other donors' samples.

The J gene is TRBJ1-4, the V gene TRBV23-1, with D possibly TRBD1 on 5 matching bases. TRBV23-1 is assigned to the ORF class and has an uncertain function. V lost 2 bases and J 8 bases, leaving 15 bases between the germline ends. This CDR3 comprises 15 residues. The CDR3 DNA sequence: TGCGCCAGCAGTCAAATGGCAGGGACTCGGGAAAAACTGTTTTTT. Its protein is CASSQMAGTREKLFF.

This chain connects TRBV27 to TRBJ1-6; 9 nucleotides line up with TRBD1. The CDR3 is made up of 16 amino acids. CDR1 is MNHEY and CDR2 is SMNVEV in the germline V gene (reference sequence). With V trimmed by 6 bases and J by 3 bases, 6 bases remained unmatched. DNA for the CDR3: TGTGCCAGCAGCCCTGGGACAGGGTACTATAATTCACCCCTCCACTTT. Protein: CASSPGTGYYNSPLHF.

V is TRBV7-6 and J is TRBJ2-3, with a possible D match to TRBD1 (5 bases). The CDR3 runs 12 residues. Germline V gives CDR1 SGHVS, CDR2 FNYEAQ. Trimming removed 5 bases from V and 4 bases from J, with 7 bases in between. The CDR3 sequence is CASSGAADTQYF. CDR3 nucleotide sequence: TGTGCCAGCAGCGGGGCGGCAGATACGCAGTATTTT.

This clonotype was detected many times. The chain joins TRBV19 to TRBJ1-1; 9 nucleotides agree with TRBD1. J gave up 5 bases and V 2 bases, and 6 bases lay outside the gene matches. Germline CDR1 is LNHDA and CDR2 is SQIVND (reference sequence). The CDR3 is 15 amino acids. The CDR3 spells CASSILRTGDTEAFF. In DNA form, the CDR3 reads TGTGCCAGTAGTATACTTCGGACAGGGGATACTGAAGCTTTCTTT.

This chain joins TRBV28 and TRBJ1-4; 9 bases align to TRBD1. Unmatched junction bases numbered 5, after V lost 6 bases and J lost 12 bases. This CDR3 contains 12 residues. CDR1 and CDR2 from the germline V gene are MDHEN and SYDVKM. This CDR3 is CASRLDRGELFF. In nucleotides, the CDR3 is TGTGCCAGCAGGCTTGACAGGGGGGAACTGTTTTTT.

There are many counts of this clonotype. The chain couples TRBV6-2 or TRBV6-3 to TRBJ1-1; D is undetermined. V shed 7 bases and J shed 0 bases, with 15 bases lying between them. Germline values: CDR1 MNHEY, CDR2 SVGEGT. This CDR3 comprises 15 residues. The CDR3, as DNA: TGTGCCAGCACCCCTTCGCCAGGTATGAACACTGAAGCTTTCTTT. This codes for CASTPSPGMNTEAFF.

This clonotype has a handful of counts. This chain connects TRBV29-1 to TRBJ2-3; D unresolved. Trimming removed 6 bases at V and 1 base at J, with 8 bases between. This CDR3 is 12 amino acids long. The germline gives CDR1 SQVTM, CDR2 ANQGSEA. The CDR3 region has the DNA TGCAGCGTCCCTCGCGGCACAGATACGCAGTATTTT. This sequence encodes CSVPRGTDTQYF.

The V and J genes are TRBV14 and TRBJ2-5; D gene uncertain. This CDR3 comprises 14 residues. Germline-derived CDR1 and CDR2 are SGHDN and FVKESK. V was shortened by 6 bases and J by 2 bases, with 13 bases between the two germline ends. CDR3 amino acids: CASRQTAQQETQYF. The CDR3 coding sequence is TGTGCCAGCAGACAAACAGCACAACAAGAGACCCAGTACTTC.

The CDR3 coding sequence is TGTGCCAGCGGTGGTGTGGGCTTGAGCTCCTACAATGAGCAGTTCTTC. Amino acids: CASGGVGLSSYNEQFF. V gene TRBV7-9 combines with J gene TRBJ2-1, with D uncertain. The germline V and J ends were trimmed by 8 bases and 0 bases, with 17 bases remaining between them. The germline V gene has CDR1 SEHNR and CDR2 FQNEAQ (reference sequence). The CDR3 extends over 16 amino acids.